This TCR beta chain is drawn from a study of shared clonotypes between healthy human individuals. Study observations and caveats: How much donors shared clonotypes was expected to be affected by sequencing depth.

Comments on this clone: Its antigen remains unknown.

Repertoires were generated with immunoSEQ multiplex PCR, while TCRdb's copy carries only in-frame clones and drops some. Of a few million clones detected, more than 80% appear once; the ten largest clones hold approximately 0.4%. V was clipped by 6 bases and J by 6 bases; unmatched bases: 9. CDR3 length: 15 residues. CDR1 MDHEN and CDR2 SYDVKM come from the germline V gene. Sequencing was performed on naive CD4+ T cells from PBMCs. Subset reported: CD45RA+ positively selected. The chain has TRBV28 and TRBJ2-5, with 11 bases fitting TRBD2. The receptor was derived from a man aged 18 to 35 in good health. Some clones in this sample may be carry-over from other donors' samples. CDR3 bases: TGTGCCAGCAGCCATCCGGGGACTAGCGGTCAGACCCAGTACTTC. Translating gives CASSHPGTSGQTQYF.